The 32 T cell receptor beta chains below all came from one sample that was sequenced in a study of response to subunit inactivated influenza vaccine. TCRdb used MiXCR to reprocess the RT-PCR reads, holding one entry per CDR3 protein. The sample includes about 500,000 distinct CDR3 sequences, approximately 7.2% of them seen just once. The material was PBMCs from blood, obtained roughly 24 months after vaccination. These receptors came from a man aged 45-69 years who received an inactivated influenza vaccine.

This clonotype showed up many times. The chain couples TRBV10-3 to TRBJ2-5; D is uncertain. Germline loops: CDR1 ENHRY, CDR2 SYGVKD. The CDR3 totals 15 residues. V lost 2 bases and J 8 bases, leaving 18 bases between the germline ends. CDR3 region: CAISEVITTQYTQYF. CDR3 sequence (DNA): TGTGCCATCAGTGAGGTGATAACCACTCAGTATACCCAGTACTTC.

This chain uses TRBV7-2 with TRBJ1-4; TRBD1 matches 9 bases. Germline assignment: CDR1 SGHTA and CDR2 FQGNSA. V lost 5 bases, J lost 3 bases, and 7 bases stayed unmatched. The CDR3 is 16 residues long. The CDR3 sequence: CASSLRTGAPNEKLFF. The CDR3 coding sequence is TGTGCCAGCAGCCTAAGGACAGGGGCACCTAATGAAAAACTGTTTTTT.

This clonotype was recorded many times. This chain uses TRBV20-1 with TRBJ2-5, with 8 bases lining up with TRBD2. In germline, CDR1 is DFQATT, CDR2 SNEGSKA (reference sequence). Germline trimming cut 3 bases from V and 2 bases from J; bases unmatched to any gene: 8. The CDR3 runs to 15 residues. The CDR3 nucleotides are TGCAGTGCTAGGGGCGTAGCGGGGAGGCAAGAGACCCAGTACTTC. Translated, it gives CSARGVAGRQETQYF.

This clonotype was observed at least ten times. The chain employs TRBV3-1 and TRBJ1-6; 10 bases map to TRBD1. The CDR3 is 15 amino acids. Germline V gives CDR1 LGHDT, CDR2 YNNKEL (reference sequence). With V trimmed by 3 bases and J by 7 bases, 3 bases remained unmatched. CDR3 sequence reads: CASSHRTGGNSPLHF. Written as DNA, the CDR3 is TGTGCCAGCAGCCACCGGACAGGGGGGAATTCACCCCTCCACTTT.

The V call is TRBV28, the J call TRBJ2-1, with 7 bases aligning to TRBD2. With V trimmed by 6 bases and J by 13 bases, 12 bases remained unmatched. The CDR3 has 13 amino acids. CDR1 and CDR2 from the germline V gene are MDHEN and SYDVKM. DNA of the CDR3: TGTGCCAGCAGCCAAATTCAAGCGGGACCCCAGTTCTTC. Protein sequence: CASSQIQAGPQFF. The full variable domain, completed using reference TRBV28 and TRBJ2-1, is DVKVTQSSRYLVKRTGEKVFLECVQDMDHENMFWYRQDPGLGLRLIYFSYDVKMKEKGDIPEGYSVSREKKERFSLILESASTNQTSMYLCASSQIQAGPQFFGPGTRLTVL.

This sequence joins TRBV4-2 and TRBJ2-7, with TRBD1 matching 8 bases. Per germline, CDR1 LGHNA and CDR2 YNFKEQ. J was trimmed by 2 bases and V by 1 base; bases with no gene match: 4. CDR3 length: 15 residues. This chain's CDR3 is CASSQGQGAAYEQYF. DNA for the CDR3: TGTGCCAGCAGCCAAGGTCAGGGGGCGGCCTACGAGCAGTACTTC.

This clonotype appeared a few times. This rearrangement joins TRBV4-3 to TRBJ2-5; the D gene is possibly TRBD2 (5 bases). V was cut by 3 bases and J by 0 bases, with 11 bases left in between. CDR1 is LGHNA and CDR2 is YSLEER in the germline V gene. This CDR3 spans 15 amino acids. CDR3 coding DNA: TGCGCCAGCAGCCAGGACTTGATGTACCAAGAGACCCAGTACTTC. This encodes CASSQDLMYQETQYF.

This chain links TRBV12-3 or TRBV12-4 with TRBJ2-1, with 10 bases matching TRBD1. The ends lost 7 bases at V and 8 bases at J; junction bases unmatched: 8. This CDR3 region has 14 residues. DNA for the CDR3: TGTGCCAGCACCCGGGACAGGGGCATCTATGAGCAGTTCTTC. Protein sequence: CASTRDRGIYEQFF.

Many counts were recorded for this clonotype. The chain employs TRBV12-3 or TRBV12-4 and TRBJ1-4; the D is unclear. V was cut by 3 bases and J by 8 bases, with 10 bases left in between. The CDR3 length is 13 residues. This CDR3 reads CASSFALGEKLFF. The CDR3 DNA reads as TGTGCCAGCAGTTTCGCCCTCGGGGAAAAACTGTTTTTT.

This clonotype was seen repeatedly, ten times or more. The gene calls are TRBV20-1 and TRBJ2-2; TRBD2 aligns across 10 bases. The CDR3 totals 15 residues. V was clipped by 2 bases and J by 6 bases; unmatched bases: 6. Germline-derived CDR1 and CDR2 are DFQATT and SNEGSKA (reference sequence). The CDR3 region is CSARRRSGGAGELFF. As DNA, the CDR3 is TGCAGTGCTAGAAGACGAAGCGGGGGGGCCGGGGAGCTGTTTTTT.

This clonotype was found many times. This chain links TRBV28 with TRBJ1-1; TRBD1 is a possible D gene (5 bases). The CDR3 loop spans 14 amino acids. Trimming removed 4 bases at V and 7 bases at J, with 16 bases between. The germline V gene encodes CDR1 MDHEN and CDR2 SYDVKM. The CDR3 DNA follows: TGTGCCAGCAGTTCTACCCCACGACAGAGTGAAGCTTTCTTT. Translation gives CASSSTPRQSEAFF.

This clonotype came up a few times. The chain uses TRBV7-2 and TRBJ2-7; 7 positions match TRBD1. The CDR3 contains 16 residues. The germline V gene has CDR1 SGHTA and CDR2 FQGNSA. The J segment lost 4 bases and the V segment lost 5 bases, leaving 14 bases of the junction unmatched. DNA for the CDR3: TGTGCCAGCAGCAAGGCCCCGGGACAGCTAGCTTACGAGCAGTACTTC. This sequence encodes CASSKAPGQLAYEQYF.

This clonotype was observed a few times. The chain combines TRBV12-5 with TRBJ2-1, with 7 nucleotides matching TRBD2. The CDR3 has 16 residues. The V gene end was trimmed by 6 bases and the J gene end by 4 bases; junction bases not matched to a gene: 12. Germline-derived CDR1 and CDR2 are LGHNT and FRNRAP. The CDR3 region is CASGHTGTKIYNEQFF. The CDR3 nucleotides are TGTGCTAGTGGACATACCGGGACTAAGATTTACAATGAGCAGTTCTTC.

DNA of the CDR3: TGTGCCAGCTCACCACCGGGACAGGGCATCTATGAGCAGTTCTTC. This translates into CASSPPGQGIYEQFF. V is TRBV18 and J is TRBJ2-1; TRBD1 agrees at 9 bases. V dropped 0 bases and J dropped 8; count of bases not matched to a gene: 5. The CDR3 runs 15 residues. Germline V lookup: CDR1 KGHSH, CDR2 LQKENI.

V usage is TRBV20-1 and J usage is TRBJ2-3; 9 bases fit TRBD1. CDR3 length: 13 amino acids. The V gene's germline CDR1 is DFQATT and CDR2 SNEGSKA (reference sequence). Germline trimming cut 5 bases from V and 4 bases from J; bases unmatched to any gene: 4. In DNA, the CDR3 is TGCAGTGCTCACAGGGGGCCCGCAGATACGCAGTATTTT. This encodes CSAHRGPADTQYF.

The chain recombines TRBV5-6 with TRBJ2-1; 8 bases are a match to TRBD1. The CDR3 is made up of 15 amino acids. Germline CDR1 and CDR2: SGHDT and YYEEEE. J gave up 9 bases and V 0 bases, and 8 bases lay outside the gene matches. In DNA form, the CDR3 reads TGTGCCAGCAGCTTGGTTGCAGGGGGCGCGGGTGAGCAGTTCTTC. Translating gives CASSLVAGGAGEQFF.

In this sample, this clonotype turned up a few times. This CDR3 reads CASSFFRGYGGEQFF. CDR3 coding DNA: TGTGCCAGCAGCTTCTTTAGGGGATATGGTGGTGAGCAGTTCTTC. The chain has TRBV7-2 and TRBJ2-1; perhaps TRBD1 as D (5 bases). This CDR3 is 15 amino acids long. Germline values: CDR1 SGHTA, CDR2 FQGNSA. The germline V and J ends were trimmed by 3 bases and 9 bases, with 18 bases remaining between them.

The sample holds many counts of this clonotype. The V and J genes are TRBV27 and TRBJ2-2; D not certain. The germline V and J ends were trimmed by 2 bases and 5 bases, with 6 bases remaining between them. CDR1 and CDR2 from the germline V gene are MNHEY and SMNVEV (reference sequence). The CDR3 sequence is 13 residues long. The CDR3 sequence: CASSLKQTGELFF. The DNA for the CDR3 is TGTGCCAGCAGTTTAAAACAGACCGGGGAGCTGTTTTTT.

The chain uses TRBV4-3 and TRBJ1-2; 7 bases fit TRBD1. This CDR3 region has 13 residues. CDR1 LGHNA and CDR2 YSLEER come from the germline V gene. The V gene end was trimmed by 4 bases and the J gene end by 7 bases; junction bases not matched to a gene: 6. The CDR3 nucleotides are TGCGCCAGCAGCCCAACGACAGGGATTGGCTACACCTTC. The encoded protein is CASSPTTGIGYTF.

The CDR3 nucleotides read TGTGCCAGCAGTGCACAGGTCAAGGGAGGCGAGCAGTACTTC. Translated: CASSAQVKGGEQYF. This sequence joins TRBV27 and TRBJ2-7, with D maybe TRBD2 (6 bases). Germline assignment: CDR1 MNHEY and CDR2 SMNVEV (reference sequence). There are 14 residues in the CDR3. Trimming cost V 5 bases and J 6 bases, with 17 bases left between them.

The gene calls are TRBV7-9 and TRBJ2-5; D ambiguous. The length of the CDR3 is 15 residues. Per the germline V gene, CDR1 is SEHNR and CDR2 is FQNEAQ (reference sequence). Trimming removed 1 base from V and 2 bases from J, with 11 bases in between. CDR3 loop: CASSLDGVGQETQYF. In DNA form, the CDR3 reads TGTGCCAGCAGCTTAGACGGAGTGGGGCAAGAGACCCAGTACTTC.

This clonotype was seen repeatedly, ten times or more. The V call is TRBV20-1, the J call TRBJ1-2, with 7 bases lining up with TRBD1. Trimming removed 1 base from V and 2 bases from J; junction bases left unmatched: 4. Germline CDR1 DFQATT, CDR2 SNEGSKA (reference sequence). This CDR3 is built from 14 residues. CDR3 in amino acids: CSARAMTGNYGYTF. The CDR3 DNA reads as TGCAGTGCTAGAGCCATGACAGGGAACTATGGCTACACCTTC.

In this sample, this clonotype turned up many times. The chain is built from TRBV7-6 and TRBJ2-1, with 13 nucleotides matching TRBD2. Germline-derived CDR1 and CDR2 are SGHVS and FNYEAQ. This CDR3 has 17 amino acids. Trimming cost V 5 bases and J 7 bases; bases outside gene matches: 11. The CDR3 loop reads CASSRLPRTSGSNEQFF. The CDR3 nucleotides are TGTGCCAGCAGCCGTCTCCCTAGGACTAGCGGGAGTAATGAGCAGTTCTTC.

This clonotype occurred a few times. The chain recombines TRBV6-1 with TRBJ2-2, with a tentative D call TRBD2 (6 bases). The CDR3 is 14 residues long. Trimming removed 6 bases at V and 5 bases at J, with 13 bases between. Germline CDR1 MNHNS, CDR2 SASEGT. Here the CDR3 DNA reads TGTGCCAGCAGGGAGGGAGGAAGGACCGGGGAGCTGTTTTTT. Translating it yields CASREGGRTGELFF.

This clonotype showed up just a few times. This rearrangement joins TRBV5-1 to TRBJ1-2; D is unclear. From germline, CDR1 is SGHRS and CDR2 YFSETQ. The length of the CDR3 is 13 residues. V was trimmed by 1 base and J by 8 bases, leaving 12 bases between them. This CDR3 reads CASSLSAPSGYTF. In nucleotides, the CDR3 is TGCGCCAGCAGCTTGTCGGCCCCCTCAGGCTACACCTTC.

This clonotype was picked up many times. The gene calls are TRBV9 and TRBJ2-1, with 8 bases fitting TRBD2. The CDR3 has 15 residues. Germline CDR1 is SGDLS and CDR2 is YYNGEE. Germline trimming cut 2 bases from V and 7 bases from J; bases unmatched to any gene: 8. CDR3 nucleotide sequence: TGTGCCAGCAGCGTTAGGTCGGGAGGGCTTAATGAGCAGTTCTTC. Translated, it gives CASSVRSGGLNEQFF.

The sample holds a few counts of this clonotype. The gene calls are TRBV3-1 and TRBJ1-2, with D perhaps TRBD1 (6 bases). Germline V gives CDR1 LGHDT, CDR2 YNNKEL (reference sequence). The CDR3 consists of 15 residues. V was pared by 0 bases and J by 5 bases, with 13 bases between. CDR3 in DNA: TGTGCCAGCAGCCAAGAGTGGACAGCGATGTATGGCTACACCTTC. Its translation: CASSQEWTAMYGYTF.

This clonotype was recorded a few times. The gene calls are TRBV6-1 and TRBJ2-1; maybe TRBD2 (5 bases). Trimming took 6 bases from V and 10 from J, leaving 16 bases between them. Germline values: CDR1 MNHNS, CDR2 SASEGT. CDR3 length: 13 residues. The CDR3 here is CASRETGKAEQFF. CDR3 bases: TGTGCCAGCAGAGAAACCGGGAAAGCCGAGCAGTTCTTC.

This chain links TRBV20-1 with TRBJ2-7; weak D call: TRBD2 (6 bases). Germline values: CDR1 DFQATT, CDR2 SNEGSKA (reference sequence). The CDR3 is 15 residues long. Trimming took 1 base from V and 3 from J, leaving 16 bases between them. The CDR3 reads CSARGTGRGNYEQYF. For the CDR3, the DNA is TGCAGTGCTAGAGGGACGGGTCGGGGGAACTACGAGCAGTACTTC.

This clonotype was detected ten times or more. V is TRBV7-2 and J is TRBJ1-1; D gene uncertain. V was pared by 2 bases and J by 1 base, with 14 bases between. Germline V gives CDR1 SGHTA, CDR2 FQGNSA. CDR3 length: 16 residues. This CDR3 reads CASSLRELTANTEAFF. CDR3 bases: TGTGCCAGCAGCTTAAGGGAATTGACTGCGAACACTGAAGCTTTCTTT. The full variable domain, with the rest looked up from reference TRBV7-2 and TRBJ1-1, is GAGVSQSPSNKVTEKGKDVELRCDPISGHTALYWYRQSLGQGLEFLIYFQGNSAPDKSGLPSDRFSAERTGGSVSTLTIQRTQQEDSAVYLCASSLRELTANTEAFFGQGTRLTVV.

This clonotype has a handful of counts. The chain combines TRBV7-9 with TRBJ1-1; D uncertain. Germline lookup yields CDR1 SEHNR and CDR2 FQNEAQ (reference sequence). Trimming shortened V by 5 bases and J by 0 bases, and 7 bases separated the two germline ends. CDR3 length: 13 residues. The CDR3 sequence: CASSQRMNTEAFF. For the CDR3, the DNA is TGTGCCAGCAGCCAAAGGATGAACACTGAAGCTTTCTTT.

Only a few counts were recorded for this clonotype. J is TRBJ2-5 and V is TRBV11-2; 7 bases agree with TRBD1. There are 15 residues in the CDR3. V dropped 2 bases and J dropped 2; count of bases not matched to a gene: 5. The germline CDR1 and CDR2 sequences are SGHAT and FQNNGV. This chain's CDR3 is CASSLMGQLQETQYF. In nucleotides, the CDR3 is TGTGCCAGCAGCTTAATGGGACAGTTACAAGAGACCCAGTACTTC.